The present TCR beta chain was sequenced within a study of T-cell memory formation after mild COVID-19. The table lists this clonotype with a few counts. Antigen specificity is unknown. Trimming removed 0 bases from V and 2 bases from J, with 14 bases in between. Germline lookup yields CDR1 KGHDR and CDR2 SFDVKD. This CDR3 spans 17 amino acids. It was 5'RACE with constant-segment primers that produced the TCR alpha and TCR beta cDNA libraries, which carried sample barcodes and UMIs. TCRdb reanalysed the 5' RACE reads using MiXCR and keeps one entry per CDR3 protein. The data show roughly 170,000 distinct CDR3 sequences, about 18% seen once. Study-level points and caveats: Clones shrinking between day 15 and 85 showed a balanced CD4/CD8 split, and those that grew later tilted toward CD4+. Cross-reactive memory seemingly joined, as some responding clones were found in pre-infection memory.

This sequence was found in a man aged 18 to 29 who had mild COVID-19 (a few samples of this study predate the infection). Cell type and time point are not known. The chain employs TRBV24-1 and TRBJ2-3; tentatively, D is TRBD1 or TRBD2 (5 bases each). The material sequenced was PBMCs or a T cell subset sorted from them (not recorded which). CDR3 sequence: CATSDLQRGGNTDTQYF. The CDR3 DNA reads as TGTGCCACCAGTGATTTGCAACGTGGGGGAAACACAGATACGCAGTATTTT.